This T cell receptor beta chain was sequenced for a study of blood T cell repertoires in COVID-19. Study as a whole: Italy, Spain and the United States were the sources of the convalescent and acute COVID-19 samples. Sources were T cells, B-cell-depleted T cells, or PBMCs; the material itself was cDNA or gDNA.

TCRdb's table, derived via immunoSEQ multiplex PCR, lists solely in-frame clones and lacks some. The sample has some 180,000 clones, approximately 85% seen once. V dropped 3 bases and J dropped 3 bases, with 9 bases sitting between them. Germline-derived CDR1 and CDR2 are SGHTS and YDEGEE. This CDR3 is built from 13 residues. The sequence was obtained from a woman in her sixties with acute or convalescent COVID-19. The chain combines TRBV5-8 with TRBJ1-1, with unresolved D. Material: peripheral blood. As DNA, the CDR3 is TGTGCCAGCAGCTCACTGAGGGACACTGAAGCTTTCTTT. This sequence encodes CASSSLRDTEAFF.